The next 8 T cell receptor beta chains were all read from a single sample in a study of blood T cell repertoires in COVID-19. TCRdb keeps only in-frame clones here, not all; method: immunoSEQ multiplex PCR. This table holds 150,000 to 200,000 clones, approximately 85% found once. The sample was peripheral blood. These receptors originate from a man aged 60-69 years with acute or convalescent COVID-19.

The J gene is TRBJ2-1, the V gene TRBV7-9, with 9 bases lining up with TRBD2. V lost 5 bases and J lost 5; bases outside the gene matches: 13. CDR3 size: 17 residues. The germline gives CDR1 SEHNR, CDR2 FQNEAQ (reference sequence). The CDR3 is CASSPRGSAGGNNEQFF. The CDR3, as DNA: TGTGCCAGCAGCCCTAGGGGGTCAGCGGGAGGAAACAATGAGCAGTTCTTC.

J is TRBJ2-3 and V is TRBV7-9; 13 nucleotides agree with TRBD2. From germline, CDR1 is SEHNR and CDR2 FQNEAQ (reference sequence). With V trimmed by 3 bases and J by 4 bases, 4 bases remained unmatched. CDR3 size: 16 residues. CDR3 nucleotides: TGTGCCAGCAGCTTTACTAGCGGGAGGGCCCCAGATACGCAGTATTTT. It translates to CASSFTSGRAPDTQYF.

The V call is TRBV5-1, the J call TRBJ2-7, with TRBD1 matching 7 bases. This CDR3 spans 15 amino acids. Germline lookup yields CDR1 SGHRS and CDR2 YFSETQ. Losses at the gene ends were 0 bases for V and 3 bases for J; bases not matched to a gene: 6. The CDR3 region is CASSLGGTAYYEQYF. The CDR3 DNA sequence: TGCGCCAGCAGCTTGGGAGGGACAGCGTACTACGAGCAGTACTTC.

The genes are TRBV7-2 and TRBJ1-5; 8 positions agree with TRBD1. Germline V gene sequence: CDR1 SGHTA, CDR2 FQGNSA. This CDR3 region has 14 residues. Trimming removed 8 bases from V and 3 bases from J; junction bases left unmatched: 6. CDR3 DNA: TGTGCCAGCTGTGCGACAGGGGTCAATCAGCCCCAGCATTTT. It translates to CASCATGVNQPQHF.

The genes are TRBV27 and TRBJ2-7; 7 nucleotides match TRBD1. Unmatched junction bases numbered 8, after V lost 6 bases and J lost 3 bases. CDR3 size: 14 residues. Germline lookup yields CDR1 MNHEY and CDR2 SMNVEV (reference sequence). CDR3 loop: CASSTGSGGYEQYF. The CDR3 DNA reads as TGTGCCAGCAGCACCGGGTCAGGGGGCTACGAGCAGTACTTC.

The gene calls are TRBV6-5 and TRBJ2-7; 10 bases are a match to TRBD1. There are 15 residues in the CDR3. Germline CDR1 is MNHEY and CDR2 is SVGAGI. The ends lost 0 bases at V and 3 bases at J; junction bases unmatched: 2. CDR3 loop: CASSYSGQGIYEQYF. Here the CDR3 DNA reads TGTGCCAGCAGTTACTCGGGACAGGGGATCTACGAGCAGTACTTC.

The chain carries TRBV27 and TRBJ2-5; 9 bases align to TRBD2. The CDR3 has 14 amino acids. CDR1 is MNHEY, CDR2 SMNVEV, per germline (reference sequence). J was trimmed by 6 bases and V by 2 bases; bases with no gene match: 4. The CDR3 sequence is CASSLAGGRKTQYF. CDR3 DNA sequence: TGTGCCAGCAGTTTAGCGGGAGGGCGAAAGACCCAGTACTTC.

The CDR3 here is CASSQDEVAGYNEQFF. CDR3 bases: TGTGCCAGCAGCCAAGATGAGGTAGCGGGATACAATGAGCAGTTCTTC. V is TRBV4-2 and J is TRBJ2-1, with 8 positions matching TRBD2. V gave up 0 bases and J gave up 4 bases; unmatched junction bases: 5. Looked up from germline, CDR1 is LGHNA and CDR2 is YNFKEQ. The CDR3 totals 16 residues.